The next 17 T cell receptor beta chains were all read from a single sample in a study of blood T cell repertoires in COVID-19. Clones were sequenced by immunoSEQ multiplex PCR, and TCRdb holds only the in-frame ones, with some missing. The sample lists about 300,000 clones, about four fifths occurring once. The sequenced sample consisted of peripheral blood. All receptors derive from a woman in her fifties or sixties who had recovered from COVID-19.

With respect to this clone: Other nucleotide sequences in the sample specify the same CDR3. V gene TRBV19 combines with J gene TRBJ2-5, with a weak D call TRBD2 (5 bases). The V end was cut by 1 base, the J end by 5 bases, with 5 bases between. This CDR3 is 12 amino acids long. The germline CDR1 and CDR2 sequences are LNHDA and SQIVND (reference sequence). In DNA, the CDR3 is TGTGCCAGTAGTATAGGAGGGGAGACCCAGTACTTC. The encoded protein is CASSIGGETQYF.

This rearrangement joins TRBV19 to TRBJ2-7, with unresolved D. Germline lookup yields CDR1 LNHDA and CDR2 SQIVND (reference sequence). V was clipped by 1 base and J by 2 bases, with 6 bases between them. CDR3 size: 13 residues. The CDR3 nucleotides are TGTGCCAGTAGTATAGGGCCAGCCTACGAGCAGTACTTC. Protein sequence: CASSIGPAYEQYF.

The V call is TRBV5-1, the J call TRBJ1-3; 7 nucleotides match TRBD1. CDR1 and CDR2 (germline): SGHRS, YFSETQ. With V trimmed by 3 bases and J by 3 bases, 3 bases remained unmatched. The CDR3 spans 14 residues. The CDR3 protein is CASSSGTVGNTIYF. DNA for the CDR3: TGCGCCAGCAGCTCCGGGACAGTTGGAAACACCATATATTTT.

The J gene is TRBJ1-4, the V gene TRBV15, with TRBD1 matching 8 bases. With 5 bases clipped from V and 7 bases from J, the junction kept 9 bases outside the gene matches. Germline V gives CDR1 LNHNV, CDR2 YYDKDF (reference sequence). The CDR3 loop spans 15 amino acids. The CDR3 nucleotides read TGTGCCACCAGCGCAACCCAGGGGGCAGGTGAAAAACTGTTTTTT. Amino acids: CATSATQGAGEKLFF.

The chain couples TRBV9 to TRBJ2-7; D is possibly TRBD2 (5 bases). V lost 0 bases, J lost 6 bases, and 10 bases lay in between. There are 13 residues in the CDR3. Germline V gene lookup returns CDR1 SGDLS and CDR2 YYNGEE. CDR3 in DNA: TGTGCCAGCAGCGTAGTGGACTTCTCCGAGCAGTACTTC. Protein product: CASSVVDFSEQYF.

This clone was detected once. The chain uses TRBV12-3 or TRBV12-4 and TRBJ2-2; maybe TRBD2 (5 bases). V was clipped by 6 bases and J by 9 bases, with 8 bases between them. The length of the CDR3 is 11 residues. The CDR3 region is CASRRARELFF. The CDR3, as DNA: TGTGCCAGCAGGAGGGCGCGGGAGCTGTTTTTT.

A single count supports this clone. The junction and the germline gene differ at one end; a read error may be behind it. The sample holds other DNA sequences that translate to the same CDR3. This chain joins TRBV7-3 and TRBJ2-7; possible D gene TRBD2, 7 bases. Looked up from germline, CDR1 is SGHTA and CDR2 is FQGTGA. CDR3 size: 14 residues. This CDR3 is CASSWRGGVYEQYF. Written as DNA, the CDR3 is TGCGCCAGCAGCTGGAGGGGGGGAGTATACGAGCAGTACTTC.

CDR3 loop: CASSSLQYTEAFF. The CDR3 DNA reads TGTGCCAGCAGCTCGCTACAGTACACTGAAGCTTTCTTT. The chain recombines TRBV7-3 with TRBJ1-1; unclear D gene. Between the trimmed V and J ends, which lost 4 bases and 3 bases, there was a span of 9 bases. This CDR3 comprises 13 residues. Germline lookup yields CDR1 SGHTA and CDR2 FQGTGA.

This rearrangement joins TRBV5-1 to TRBJ2-2; 8 positions match TRBD1. The germline V gene has CDR1 SGHRS and CDR2 YFSETQ. J lost 7 bases, V lost 5 bases, and 4 bases had no gene match. CDR3 size: 13 residues. CDR3 coding DNA: TGCGCCAGCAGGGAGACAGGGGACGGGGAGCTGTTTTTT. Its protein is CASRETGDGELFF.

Remarks on this clone: The sample has other DNA sequences that encode this CDR3 too. V gene TRBV6-1 combines with J gene TRBJ1-2; tentative D call: TRBD1 (6 bases). The CDR3 contains 17 residues. Germline CDR1 and CDR2: MNHNS and SASEGT. V dropped 4 bases and J dropped 2 bases, with 20 bases sitting between them. The CDR3 coding sequence is TGTGCCAGCAGTGTAACGCGAGGGGAGGGGGGGAACTATGGCTACACCTTC. This gives the protein CASSVTRGEGGNYGYTF.

V gene TRBV5-4 combines with J gene TRBJ2-1; 8 nucleotides agree with TRBD2. In germline, CDR1 is SGHNT, CDR2 YYREEE (reference sequence). V dropped 4 bases and J dropped 12; count of bases not matched to a gene: 12. The CDR3 covers 14 residues. The CDR3 spells CASSPGLVPWGQFF. CDR3 DNA sequence: TGTGCCAGCAGCCCGGGACTAGTGCCATGGGGGCAGTTCTTC. The full variable domain, completed using reference TRBV5-4 and TRBJ2-1, is ETGVTQSPTHLIKTRGQQVTLRCSSQSGHNTVSWYQQALGQGPQFIFQYYREEENGRGNFPPRFSGLQFPNYSSELNVNALELDDSALYLCASSPGLVPWGQFFGPGTRLTVL.

This chain uses TRBV4-1 with TRBJ2-7, with TRBD1 matching over 9 bases. CDR3 length: 19 residues. Trimming cost V 0 bases and J 2 bases; bases outside gene matches: 14. Germline values: CDR1 MGHRA, CDR2 YSYEKL. The DNA of the CDR3 is TGCGCCAGCAGCCAAGATCCCGGGACAGGGAGGGAGTGGACCTACGAGCAGTACTTC. It translates to CASSQDPGTGREWTYEQYF.

The chain carries TRBV12-3 or TRBV12-4 and TRBJ2-7; 9 bases are shared with TRBD1. The V gene end was trimmed by 8 bases and the J gene end by 11 bases; junction bases not matched to a gene: 13. The CDR3 length is 13 residues. CDR3 DNA: TGTGCCAGCGGACCGGGACAGGGTCTTTCGGAGTACTTC. It yields the protein CASGPGQGLSEYF.

This clone turned up a few times. This chain connects TRBV27 to TRBJ1-1, with TRBD1 matching 7 bases. The germline gives CDR1 MNHEY, CDR2 SMNVEV (reference sequence). CDR3 length: 21 residues. V lost 2 bases to trimming and J lost 5 bases; unmatched junction nucleotides: 26. CDR3 nucleotide sequence: TGTGCCAGCAGTTTACGGCGCGGTGGTCCCAACTTGGCAGGGGGATATACTGAAGCTTTCTTT. Translated, it gives CASSLRRGGPNLAGGYTEAFF.

V and J are TRBV29-1 and TRBJ1-1; D remains ambiguous. The CDR3 consists of 13 residues. Germline CDR1 is SQVTM and CDR2 is ANQGSEA. Deletions cut 6 bases from V and 0 bases from J, with 11 bases between. The CDR3 DNA is TGCAGCGTCACGGACTTCATGAACACTGAAGCTTTCTTT. Its translation is CSVTDFMNTEAFF.

In the case of this clone: Other DNA sequences in this specimen translate into the identical CDR3. V is TRBV5-1 and J is TRBJ2-1, with 9 bases that match TRBD2. Germline assignment: CDR1 SGHRS and CDR2 YFSETQ. This CDR3 contains 15 residues. V lost 4 bases to trimming and J lost 0 bases; unmatched junction nucleotides: 2. CDR3 amino acids: CASSLSGSSYNEQFF. Written as DNA, the CDR3 is TGCGCCAGCAGCCTTAGCGGGAGCTCCTACAATGAGCAGTTCTTC. Using reference TRBV5-1 and TRBJ2-1 for the parts outside the CDR3, the full variable domain is KAGVTQTPRYLIKTRGQQVTLSCSPISGHRSVSWYQQTPGQGLQFLFEYFSETQRNKGNFPGRFSGRQFSNSRSEMNVSTLELGDSALYLCASSLSGSSYNEQFFGPGTRLTVL.

In nucleotides, the CDR3 is TGTGCCTGGAGTTTGGGACAGATAGAGACCCAGTACTTC. Translation: CAWSLGQIETQYF. The chain uses TRBV30 and TRBJ2-5; 7 bases agree with TRBD1. Germline V gene sequence: CDR1 GTSNPN, CDR2 SVGIG (reference sequence). CDR3 length: 13 residues. Losses at the gene ends were 2 bases for V and 4 bases for J; bases not matched to a gene: 4.